This T cell receptor (beta chain) was captured in a study of glioma-infiltrating T cells. Findings and caveats of the study: Gliomas, especially low-grade, showed above-expected tissue-blood divergence; non-neoplastic patients showed below. Very few CDR3 sequences were shared between tissue and blood.

CDR1 is SGHNT and CDR2 is YYREEE in the germline V gene (reference sequence). The CDR3 is 13 amino acids. V gave up 3 bases and J gave up 5 bases; unmatched junction bases: 4. TCR alpha and beta CDR3 regions were amplified from RNA using iRepertoire nested multiplex PCR. Input was about 100-450 ng of tissue mRNA or PBMC total RNA. MiXCR, applied by TCRdb to the multiplex PCR reads, yields one record per CDR3 protein. The table has about 130,000 distinct CDR3 sequences, around a quarter seen once. On this clonotype itself: Its antigen is not known.

The rearrangement uses TRBV5-4 and TRBJ2-7; TRBD1 matches 8 bases. The specimen sequenced was glioma tissue, nonneoplastic brain tissue, or PBMCs (not recorded which). The clonotype originates from a human donor with low-grade glioma or glioblastoma, undergoing nonglioma brain surgery, or in good health (not recorded which). The CDR3 region is CASSYGTGDEQYV. The CDR3 region has the DNA TGTGCCAGCAGCTACGGGACAGGCGACGAGCAGTACGTC.